This entry features one T cell receptor beta chain sequence. The antigen is unknown. The sample is drawn from a study of cytomegalovirus exposure and HLA in healthy donors. Study-level information: Around 85 million unique TCRs from HLA-typed donors were held in an early data release. The study, taken as a whole, reports: Listed as cytomegalovirus-associated were around 160 TCR beta chains.

The PCR used 60 Vbeta and 13 Jbeta primers. Some clones are missing from TCRdb's copy, which holds only in-frame ones; the method was immunoSEQ multiplex PCR. This table holds 100,000 to 150,000 clones, about 86% found once. Specimen: PBMCs. This TCR derives from a woman in her forties in good health and CMV-seronegative.

The CDR3 DNA sequence: TGTGCCAGCAGTTTAGCAGGGAGCAATCAGCCCCAGCATTTT. Translating it yields CASSLAGSNQPQHF. The chain joins TRBV28 to TRBJ1-5, with a tentative D call TRBD1 (5 bases). Trimming pared 2 bases from V and 1 base from J, leaving 6 bases between. The germline V gene has CDR1 MDHEN and CDR2 SYDVKM. CDR3 size: 14 residues.